Below are 30 T cell receptor beta chains sequenced from a single sample in a study of post-analysis software for immune sequencing data. General observations from the study: Patients carried 5 or 6 TRBV segments more frequently than controls did, and TRBV5-6, TRBV5-1 and TRBV20-1 were among them.

The antigens for these receptors are not known. Carried by the TCR beta cDNA libraries were unique molecular identifiers. A single record per CDR3 protein comes from TCRdb applying MiXCR to the PCR reads. In the table there are about 560,000 distinct CDR3 sequences, around 47% of which are singletons. Sequenced input: blood. The receptors stem from a girl between 5 and 17 years old with multiple sclerosis.

The chain recombines TRBV20-1 with TRBJ2-1; 9 nucleotides agree with TRBD1. With V trimmed by 1 base and J by 9 bases, 1 base remained unmatched. Germline CDR1 and CDR2: DFQATT and SNEGSKA (reference sequence). This CDR3 is built from 12 residues. The CDR3 DNA sequence: TGCAGTGCTAGAGGGACAGGGGCTGAGCAGTTCTTC. Translation: CSARGTGAEQFF.

The chain carries TRBV6-5 and TRBJ1-2, with D maybe TRBD1 (5 bases). Germline loops: CDR1 MNHEY, CDR2 SVGAGI. Trimming took 4 bases from V and 8 from J, leaving 23 bases between them. This CDR3 contains 16 residues. The CDR3 protein is CASSLGGSGTAFGYTF. Written as DNA, the CDR3 is TGTGCCAGCAGTTTGGGGGGGTCGGGGACCGCGTTCGGCTACACCTTC.

The chain carries TRBV7-9 and TRBJ2-1, with a weak D call TRBD2 (5 bases). Germline loops: CDR1 SEHNR, CDR2 FQNEAQ (reference sequence). This CDR3 has 18 amino acids. V lost 5 bases, J lost 0 bases, and 20 bases lay in between. The CDR3 protein is CASSPRLVRRSSYNEQFF. As DNA, the CDR3 is TGTGCCAGCAGCCCCCGGCTGGTGAGGAGGTCCTCCTACAATGAGCAGTTCTTC.

The chain joins TRBV5-1 to TRBJ2-7; D possibly corresponds to TRBD2 (5 bases). Germline V gene data show CDR1 as SGHRS and CDR2 as YFSETQ. The CDR3 loop spans 19 amino acids. V lost 4 bases to trimming and J lost 2 bases, with 28 bases between them. The CDR3 protein is CASSNPLNPLSSGAYEQYF. The CDR3 coding sequence is TGCGCCAGCAGCAACCCACTCAATCCCCTCTCGAGCGGAGCCTACGAGCAGTACTTC.

This clonotype was seen more than once but under ten times. The chain uses TRBV28 and TRBJ1-2; D is unresolved. Trimming cost V 5 bases and J 8 bases, with 12 bases left between them. The CDR3 spans 12 residues. Germline V CDR1 and CDR2: MDHEN, SYDVKM. CDR3 protein: CASSPETRGYTF. The CDR3 coding sequence is TGTGCCAGCAGTCCCGAGACACGAGGCTACACCTTC.

CDR3 in amino acids: CAISPSSLSRDNSPLHF. For the CDR3, the DNA is TGTGCCATCAGTCCCTCTTCATTATCTAGGGATAATTCACCCCTCCACTTT. V gene TRBV10-3 combines with J gene TRBJ1-6, with D hard to call. The CDR3 runs 17 residues. Germline CDR1 reads ENHRY; CDR2 reads SYGVKD. The V end lost 5 bases, the J end lost 5 bases, and 19 bases lay between the germline ends.

The chain is built from TRBV7-8 and TRBJ2-1, with 7 bases that match TRBD1. CDR3 size: 16 residues. The V and J ends lost 6 bases and 2 bases, in that order; junction bases with no gene match: 10. Germline V gene data show CDR1 as SGHVS and CDR2 as FQNEAQ. CDR3 residues: CASRRDRLTTYNEQFF. CDR3 sequence (DNA): TGTGCCAGCAGGAGGGACAGACTAACTACCTACAATGAGCAGTTCTTC.

V usage is TRBV10-3 and J usage is TRBJ2-1; D call uncertain. The V end was cut by 6 bases, the J end by 8 bases, with 14 bases between. The CDR3 runs 13 residues. Germline V CDR1 and CDR2: ENHRY, SYGVKD. In nucleotides, the CDR3 is TGTGCCATCAGAACTTTTCAAAGGGATGAGCAGTTCTTC. It encodes CAIRTFQRDEQFF.

The V gene is TRBV7-9, the J gene TRBJ2-7; D is perhaps TRBD2 (5 bases). The CDR3 spans 15 residues. Trimming took off 7 bases at V and 2 bases at J, with 18 bases between the two ends. In germline, CDR1 is SEHNR, CDR2 FQNEAQ (reference sequence). CDR3: CASTTWEAATYEQYF. The CDR3 DNA sequence: TGTGCCAGCACCACTTGGGAAGCGGCAACCTACGAGCAGTACTTC.

The V call is TRBV12-3 or TRBV12-4, the J call TRBJ1-2; tentative D call: TRBD1 (6 bases). The V gene lost 7 bases and the J gene lost 4 bases, with 16 bases spanning the gap. The CDR3 is 14 residues long. The CDR3 sequence: CASTIGGSLYGYTF. The CDR3, as DNA: TGTGCCAGCACCATTGGGGGCAGTCTCTATGGCTACACCTTC.

Only one count was recorded for this clonotype. The chain couples TRBV21-1 to TRBJ2-4; the table's D call TRBD2 went unverified against the DNA. TRBV21-1 has pseudogene status. The CDR3 extends over 14 amino acids. The CDR3: CASSPPLAKNIQYF. The CDR3 DNA reads TGTGCCAGCAGCCCTCCCCTAGCCAAAAACATTCAGTACTTC.

The V call is TRBV7-2, the J call TRBJ1-2; no clear D gene. The CDR3 length is 15 residues. Per the germline V gene, CDR1 is SGHTA and CDR2 is FQGNSA. The ends were cut back, 2 bases at V and 0 bases at J, with 10 bases in the middle. The CDR3 DNA is TGTGCCAGCAGCTTACAGATCCTCCCTAACTATGGCTACACCTTC. As protein: CASSLQILPNYGYTF. Combining the CDR3 with reference TRBV7-2 and TRBJ1-2 gives the whole variable domain GAGVSQSPSNKVTEKGKDVELRCDPISGHTALYWYRQSLGQGLEFLIYFQGNSAPDKSGLPSDRFSAERTGGSVSTLTIQRTQQEDSAVYLCASSLQILPNYGYTFGSGTRLTVV.

This clonotype was detected a few times. This rearrangement joins TRBV12-3 or TRBV12-4 to TRBJ1-2; D not resolved. This CDR3 has 13 amino acids. V lost 6 bases and J lost 5, with 13 bases in between. This chain's CDR3 is CASSPSPRYGYTF. Written as DNA, the CDR3 is TGTGCCAGCAGCCCCTCCCCACGTTATGGCTACACCTTC.

This CDR3 is CASSSGQNYNEQFF. Here the CDR3 DNA reads TGCGCCAGCAGCTCCGGACAGAACTACAATGAGCAGTTCTTC. The chain carries TRBV5-1 and TRBJ2-1; maybe TRBD1 (6 bases). Trimming removed 3 bases at V and 3 bases at J, with 10 bases between. Germline CDR1 reads SGHRS; CDR2 reads YFSETQ. The CDR3 runs 14 residues.

The genes are TRBV28 and TRBJ1-1; D call uncertain. This CDR3 is built from 18 residues. Trimming cost V 3 bases and J 4 bases, with 24 bases left between them. Germline V gene data show CDR1 as MDHEN and CDR2 as SYDVKM. The CDR3 DNA reads as TGTGCCAGCAGTTTGAGATGGGTTGGCACCCCCCTGAGCACTGAAGCTTTCTTT. Translated: CASSLRWVGTPLSTEAFF.

This clonotype showed up many times. The chain uses TRBV20-1 and TRBJ2-3; TRBD2 matches at 13 bases. V lost 5 bases and J lost 2; bases outside the gene matches: 13. This CDR3 has 18 residues. Germline assignment: CDR1 DFQATT and CDR2 SNEGSKA (reference sequence). The CDR3 nucleotides read TGCAGTGCTTTCGGACTAGCGGGGGTCACACAGTTCACAGATACGCAGTATTTT. Its protein product is CSAFGLAGVTQFTDTQYF.

This clonotype came up a few times. V and J are TRBV29-1 and TRBJ1-2; D ambiguous. Germline values: CDR1 SQVTM, CDR2 ANQGSEA. The CDR3 consists of 11 residues. Trimming took 1 base from V and 5 from J, leaving 5 bases between them. The CDR3 protein is CSVEVRYGYTF. The CDR3 nucleotides are TGCAGCGTTGAAGTTCGGTATGGCTACACCTTC.

This clonotype has just a few counts. A read error may explain this, as a much larger clone is one base away. V usage is TRBV24-1 and J usage is TRBJ2-1; D gene ambiguous. V dropped 4 bases and J dropped 6 bases, with 18 bases sitting between them. The CDR3 loop spans 16 amino acids. Germline-derived CDR1 and CDR2 are KGHDR and SFDVKD. The CDR3 DNA sequence: TGTGCCACCAGTGACTCGACAACCCTAGAGCGCAATGAGCAGTTCTTC. Translation: CATSDSTTLERNEQFF.

This clonotype was recorded at least ten times. The J gene is TRBJ1-1, the V gene TRBV12-3 or TRBV12-4; unclear D gene. The CDR3 has 12 residues. Trimming left V 5 bases short and J 1 base short, with 5 bases between. The CDR3 loop reads CASSPRNTEAFF. In DNA, the CDR3 is TGTGCCAGCAGTCCCAGGAACACTGAAGCTTTCTTT.

This clonotype appeared a few times. CDR3 residues: CSARGERGYTF. The CDR3 DNA is TGCAGTGCTAGGGGGGAGCGTGGCTACACCTTC. The chain links TRBV20-1 to TRBJ1-2; TRBD1 might be the D (5 bases). Germline V gene data show CDR1 as DFQATT and CDR2 as SNEGSKA (reference sequence). The V gene lost 3 bases and the J gene lost 7 bases, with 9 bases spanning the gap. The CDR3 has 11 residues.

The chain is built from TRBV27 and TRBJ2-2; D uncertain. V gave up 5 bases and J gave up 6 bases, with 10 bases separating them. The CDR3 totals 13 residues. The germline V gene has CDR1 MNHEY and CDR2 SMNVEV (reference sequence). In DNA form, the CDR3 reads TGTGCCAGCAGTCCCTTCGAGGCCGGGGAGCTGTTTTTT. Its translation: CASSPFEAGELFF.

This chain connects TRBV20-1 to TRBJ2-5, with D perhaps matching TRBD1 or TRBD2 (5 bases each). The CDR3 runs to 16 residues. The V gene's germline CDR1 is DFQATT and CDR2 SNEGSKA (reference sequence). V was trimmed by 5 bases and J by 1 base, leaving 20 bases between them. The CDR3 here is CSAGGDSHGLQETQYF. In DNA form, the CDR3 reads TGCAGTGCTGGAGGTGACAGTCATGGCCTCCAAGAGACCCAGTACTTC.

The chain joins TRBV29-1 to TRBJ2-3; D not certain. CDR3 length: 16 amino acids. The germline gives CDR1 SQVTM, CDR2 ANQGSEA. Deletions cut 0 bases from V and 0 bases from J, with 13 bases between. CDR3 sequence (DNA): TGCAGCGTTGAAGATAGGGAAAGATCTAGCACAGATACGCAGTATTTT. Residues: CSVEDRERSSTDTQYF.

The genes are TRBV7-6 and TRBJ2-7; no definite D call. Germline-derived CDR1 and CDR2 are SGHVS and FNYEAQ. CDR3 length: 18 residues. Trimming pared 1 base from V and 0 bases from J, leaving 19 bases between. CDR3 amino acids: CASSLVPLRTISSYEQYF. CDR3 nucleotides: TGTGCCAGCAGCTTAGTACCCTTGAGAACTATAAGCTCCTACGAGCAGTACTTC.

The rearrangement joins TRBV21-1 to TRBJ2-3; no check of the table's D call, TRBD2, against the DNA was made. TRBV21-1 is described as a pseudogene. The CDR3 consists of 18 residues. CDR3 coding DNA: TGTGCCAGCAGCAAAGCCCCTCTAGCGGGAGGGACCACAGATACGCAGTATTTT. It translates to CASSKAPLAGGTTDTQYF.

The rearrangement links TRBV20-1 to TRBJ1-3, with TRBD1 as a possible D gene (6 bases). Germline CDR1 DFQATT, CDR2 SNEGSKA (reference sequence). Trimming shortened V by 0 bases and J by 8 bases, and 17 bases separated the two germline ends. The length of the CDR3 is 15 residues. The CDR3 sequence is CSAREQGLEGDTIYF. The CDR3 DNA reads as TGCAGTGCTAGAGAACAGGGTTTAGAAGGGGACACCATATATTTT.

This clonotype showed up just a few times. V usage is TRBV12-3 or TRBV12-4 and J usage is TRBJ2-7; 9 bases are a match to TRBD2. Trimming cost V 6 bases and J 2 bases; bases outside gene matches: 5. CDR3 length equals 14 residues. In nucleotides, the CDR3 is TGTGCCAGCAGGGAAGCGGGAGGCCCCTACGAGCAGTACTTC. It translates to CASREAGGPYEQYF.

This clonotype was seen just once. V is TRBV4-1 and J is TRBJ2-3; D is tentatively TRBD1 or TRBD2 (5 bases each). CDR3 length: 15 amino acids. CDR1 MGHRA and CDR2 YSYEKL come from the germline V gene. Trimming took off 6 bases at V and 5 bases at J, with 18 bases between the two ends. This CDR3 reads CASRFRDVAQDTQYF. The CDR3 coding sequence is TGCGCCAGCAGGTTCCGGGACGTAGCACAAGATACGCAGTATTTT.

This clonotype came up a few times. V is TRBV5-1 and J is TRBJ2-7; D may match TRBD1 or TRBD2 (5 bases each). This CDR3 is 14 amino acids long. V was cut by 0 bases and J by 5 bases, with 12 bases left in between. Germline CDR1 and CDR2: SGHRS and YFSETQ. CDR3 nucleotide sequence: TGCGCCAGCAGCTTGGCTCGGGGCTCGGACGAGCAGTACTTC. Amino acids: CASSLARGSDEQYF.

J is TRBJ1-2 and V is TRBV5-1, with 7 nucleotides matching TRBD1. V shed 4 bases and J 4 bases; nucleotides not matched to a gene: 10. The V gene's germline CDR1 is SGHRS and CDR2 YFSETQ. The CDR3 contains 15 residues. CDR3 bases: TGCGCCAGCAGCGTACGGGACAGCAAGACCTATGGCTACACCTTC. As protein: CASSVRDSKTYGYTF.